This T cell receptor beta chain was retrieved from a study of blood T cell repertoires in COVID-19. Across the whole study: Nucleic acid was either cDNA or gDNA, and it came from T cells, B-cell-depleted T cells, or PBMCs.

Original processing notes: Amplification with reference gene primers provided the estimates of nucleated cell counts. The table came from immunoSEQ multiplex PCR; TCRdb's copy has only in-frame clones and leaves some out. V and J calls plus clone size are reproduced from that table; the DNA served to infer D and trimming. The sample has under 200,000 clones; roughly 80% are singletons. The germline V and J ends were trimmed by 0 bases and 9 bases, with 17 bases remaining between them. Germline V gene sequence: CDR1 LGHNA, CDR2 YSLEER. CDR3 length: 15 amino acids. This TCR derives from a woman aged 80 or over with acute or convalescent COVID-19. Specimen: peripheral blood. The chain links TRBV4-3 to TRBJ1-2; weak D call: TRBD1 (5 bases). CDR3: CASSQDRVTADSYTF. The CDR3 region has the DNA TGCGCCAGCAGCCAAGATCGGGTGACGGCGGACAGCTACACCTTC.